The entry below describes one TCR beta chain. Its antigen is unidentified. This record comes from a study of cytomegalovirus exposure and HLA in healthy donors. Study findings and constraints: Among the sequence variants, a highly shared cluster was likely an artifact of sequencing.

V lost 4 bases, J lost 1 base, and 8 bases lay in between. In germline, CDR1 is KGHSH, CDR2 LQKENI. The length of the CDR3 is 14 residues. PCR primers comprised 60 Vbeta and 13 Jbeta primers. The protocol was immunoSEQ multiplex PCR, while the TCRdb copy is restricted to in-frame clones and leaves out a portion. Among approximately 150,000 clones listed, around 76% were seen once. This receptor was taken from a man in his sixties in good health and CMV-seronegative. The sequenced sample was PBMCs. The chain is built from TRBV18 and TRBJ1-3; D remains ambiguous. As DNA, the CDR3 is TGTGCCAGCTCACGGGAGGGTTCTGGAAACACCATATATTTT. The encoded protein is CASSREGSGNTIYF.